This T cell receptor (beta chain) was captured by sequencing in a study of control samples from healthy donors and cancer patients. Profiling relied on immunoSEQ multiplex PCR, and the TCRdb table lists in-frame clones only, not all of them. This table holds about 160,000 clones, roughly 94% found once. Germline CDR1 and CDR2: MGHDK and SYGVNS. This CDR3 has 14 amino acids. V was clipped by 3 bases and J by 2 bases; unmatched bases: 3. The rearrangement links TRBV25-1 to TRBJ2-5; 7 bases line up with TRBD1. The sample was PBMCs. The receptor comes from a man aged 60 to 75 with colorectal cancer. CDR3 residues: CASSDGDSQETQYF. DNA for the CDR3: TGTGCCAGCAGTGACGGGGACAGTCAAGAGACCCAGTACTTC.